This T cell receptor beta chain comes out of a study of blood T cell repertoires in COVID-19. Study summary: PBMCs, B-cell-depleted T cells, or T cells were the source of the cDNA or gDNA that made up the material.

With 4 bases removed from V and 0 bases from J, the gap between germline ends came to 12 bases. The germline gives CDR1 SEHNR, CDR2 FQNEAQ (reference sequence). The CDR3 has 15 residues. Produced via immunoSEQ multiplex PCR; TCRdb's table is partial and in-frame only. The sample yields 210,000 or so clones, roughly four fifths seen once. Source material: peripheral blood. This rearrangement joins TRBV7-9 to TRBJ1-2; D possibly corresponds to TRBD1 (5 bases). The clonotype was recovered from a middle-aged woman with acute or convalescent COVID-19. The CDR3 bases are TGTGCCAGCAGCTCATGGGGGGAAGCTAACTATGGCTACACCTTC. Protein sequence: CASSSWGEANYGYTF. Supplemented by reference TRBV7-9 and TRBJ1-2, the full variable domain reads DTGVSQNPRHKITKRGQNVTFRCDPISEHNRLYWYRQTLGQGPEFLTYFQNEAQLEKSRLLSDRFSAERPKGSFSTLEIQRTEQGDSAMYLCASSSWGEANYGYTFGSGTRLTVV.